One and the same sample provided the 9 T cell receptor beta chains below, sequenced in a study of blood T cell repertoires in COVID-19. Assay: immunoSEQ multiplex PCR; the TCRdb copy retains only in-frame clones and omits some. This table has some 320,000 clones, 85% appearing once. Material for sequencing was PBMCs or T cells enriched from blood (not recorded which). Receptor source: a woman aged 25 to 39 who had been exposed to COVID-19.

This chain uses TRBV2 with TRBJ2-7; 8 bases agree with TRBD1. The CDR3 spans 18 residues. V lost 4 bases, J lost 9 bases, and 23 bases stayed unmatched. Germline V gene lookup returns CDR1 SNHLY and CDR2 FYNNEI. This CDR3 reads CASSVGQVTSDTFLVQYF. DNA of the CDR3: TGTGCCAGCAGTGTGGGACAGGTGACCTCCGACACCTTCTTGGTGCAGTACTTC. The complete variable domain, with remaining parts taken from reference TRBV2 and TRBJ2-7, reads EPEVTQTPSHQVTQMGQEVILRCVPISNHLYFYWYRQILGQKVEFLVSFYNNEISEKSEIFDDQFSVERPDGSNFTLKIRSTKLEDSAMYFCASSVGQVTSDTFLVQYFGPGTRLTVT.

The chain has TRBV28 and TRBJ2-7; 10 bases agree with TRBD2. J lost 1 base, V lost 6 bases, and 9 bases had no gene match. Germline lookup yields CDR1 MDHEN and CDR2 SYDVKM. The CDR3 runs 16 residues. This CDR3 is CASRSPTSGDSYEQYF. CDR3 nucleotides: TGTGCCAGCAGATCCCCCACTAGCGGGGATTCCTACGAGCAGTACTTC. The variable domain in full, with the rest retrieved from reference TRBV28 and TRBJ2-7, is DVKVTQSSRYLVKRTGEKVFLECVQDMDHENMFWYRQDPGLGLRLIYFSYDVKMKEKGDIPEGYSVSREKKERFSLILESASTNQTSMYLCASRSPTSGDSYEQYFGPGTRLTVT.

V and J are TRBV7-8 and TRBJ1-3; 7 bases agree with TRBD1. CDR1 SGHVS and CDR2 FQNEAQ come from the germline V gene. The CDR3 is 18 amino acids. V dropped 6 bases and J dropped 0; count of bases not matched to a gene: 14. CDR3 sequence: CASSPNPGQRISGNTIYF. CDR3 nucleotide sequence: TGTGCCAGCAGTCCTAACCCGGGACAGCGAATCTCTGGAAACACCATATATTTT.

CDR3 sequence: CAWSWRDRGLGNTEAFF. The CDR3 DNA reads as TGTGCCTGGAGTTGGCGGGACAGGGGGCTGGGGAACACTGAAGCTTTCTTT. The rearrangement joins TRBV30 to TRBJ1-1, with 12 bases lining up with TRBD1. CDR3 length equals 17 residues. Per the germline V gene, CDR1 is GTSNPN and CDR2 is SVGIG (reference sequence). With 2 bases clipped from V and 1 base from J, the junction kept 8 bases outside the gene matches.

This chain uses TRBV3-1 (or the pseudogene TRBV3-2) with TRBJ1-1; 7 bases map to TRBD1. The CDR3 extends over 16 amino acids. Per the germline V gene, CDR1 is LGHDT and CDR2 is YNNKEL (reference sequence). Unmatched junction bases numbered 5, after V lost 1 base and J lost 0 bases. The CDR3 region has the DNA TGTGCCAGCAGCCAAGGAAAGGGGGCCCTGAACACTGAAGCTTTCTTT. This translates into CASSQGKGALNTEAFF.

The gene calls are TRBV19 and TRBJ1-4, with D uncertain. Germline CDR1 LNHDA, CDR2 SQIVND (reference sequence). CDR3 size: 17 residues. V was cut by 1 base and J by 0 bases, with 12 bases left in between. This CDR3 reads CASSIVRGFATNEKLFF. In DNA form, the CDR3 reads TGTGCCAGTAGTATAGTTCGGGGATTCGCAACTAATGAAAAACTGTTTTTT.

The chain is built from TRBV4-3 and TRBJ1-4, with 10 bases matching TRBD1. The CDR3 covers 16 residues. The J segment lost 4 bases and the V segment lost 4 bases, leaving 6 bases of the junction unmatched. Germline CDR1 reads LGHNA; CDR2 reads YSLEER. The CDR3 DNA follows: TGCGCCAGCAGCCGAGGGACAGGGGTTCTTAATGAAAAACTGTTTTTT. Amino acids: CASSRGTGVLNEKLFF.

The chain employs TRBV4-3 and TRBJ1-2; possible D gene TRBD1, 6 bases. V was shortened by 2 bases and J by 4 bases, with 8 bases between the two germline ends. The CDR3 is 13 residues long. CDR1 is LGHNA, CDR2 YSLEER, per germline. For the CDR3, the DNA is TGCGCCAGCAGCCAAACAGGGAGCTATGGCTACACCTTC. This gives the protein CASSQTGSYGYTF.

The chain has TRBV11-1 and TRBJ2-5; weak D call: TRBD1 (6 bases). This CDR3 contains 14 residues. The germline V and J ends were trimmed by 2 bases and 4 bases, with 11 bases remaining between them. CDR1 SGHAT and CDR2 FQDESV come from the germline V gene (reference sequence). The CDR3 coding sequence is TGTGCCAGCAGCTTACAACAGGGCCTAGAGACCCAGTACTTC. Its translation: CASSLQQGLETQYF.